The source of this TCR beta chain is a study of naive and memory T cell subsets (dated by TCRdb to about 2017). General notes on the study: Sorted naive and memory T cell subsets from peripheral blood were analyzed in the study using a UMI-based, open-source pipeline for TCR alpha and beta sequencing. RNA was DNase-treated and reverse transcribed with TCR constant-region primers, mostly using SuperScript III. IgG serology results and the functional CMV T cell responses were in complete agreement. What the study reported, not specific to this receptor: After error correction, only a single occurrence was seen for over 95% of naive TCR sequences, so much steeper abundance distributions were produced than in memory subsets. RNA-based TCR counts may be affected by expression changes linked to T cell activation and differentiation. In both CD4 and CD8 cells, going from naive through CM, EM and EMRA, the Gini index went up while Shannon and inverse Simpson diversity went down. Clonotypes were defined as single alpha or beta chain sequences, not paired alpha/beta receptors. A power law was followed by TCR abundance, with an exponent that differed between naive and memory subsets but was consistent across the three individuals. The repertoire findings for the naive and memory subsets could not be validated, as no ground truth was available.

From the second PCR step onward, the TCR alpha chain libraries and the TCR beta chain libraries were amplified separately. The CMV status of each donor was determined by measuring IFNgamma production from CD4+ T cells after fresh PBMCs had been stimulated overnight with CMV viral lysate. Using Miltenyi beads, CD4 T cells were first positively selected, and CD8 T cells were then positively selected from the CD4-negative fraction. Cells stained for CD3, CD4, CD8, CD45RA, CD27 and a live/dead dye were sorted on a BD Aria II into four subsets by CD45RA and CD27. Blood was obtained from three healthy volunteers, and the blood from each volunteer was fractionated into CD4 and CD8 T cells and subsequently into four differentiation subsets. About 110 ml of peripheral blood was collected from each donor, and PBMC were isolated by Ficoll-Paque PLUS density-gradient centrifugation. The sorted cells were lysed in RLT buffer, after which RNA was extracted using a Qiagen RNeasy kit and kept at -80 degrees C.

In the case of this clonotype: Which antigen it targets is not known. The sample holds no much larger clone one base away, and base qualities are not on file.

The CDR3 numbers 14 residues from cysteine through phenylalanine. Here the CDR3 DNA is all that survives: 42 bases in frame from base 1. The germline V gene (reference sequence) supplies CDR1 DFQATT and CDR2 SNEGSKA. The junction shows trimming of 2 bases on V and 3 bases on J, plus 11 bases between the germline ends. The library came from UMI-ligation and nested PCR. The beta constant-region primer consisted of an equimolar mixture of two oligonucleotides that together covered TRBC1 and TRBC2. The ligated cDNA went through four rounds of PCR with nested alpha and beta constant-region primers together with the SP2 primer. A single-stranded oligonucleotide carrying the SP2 primer and a 12-nucleotide UMI was ligated to the 3' end of the cDNA by T4 RNA ligase 1. Incubation of the ligation reaction lasted roughly 20-24 hours at 16 degrees C. PCR2 was typically run as a SYBR Green qPCR and stopped at a predetermined threshold to prevent over-amplification. Agencourt AMPure XP magnetic beads were used for all purifications after the first. Library quantification was done by Qubit, followed by a TapeStation check on which the main peak was expected at around 650 bp. Sequencing of the pooled libraries was done on an Illumina MiSeq using v2 2x251 paired-end kits, which typically yielded about 0.85-2.3 million reads per sample. Each sample's library went into the pool at about 4.2 nM, and about 4.5-8% PhiX was added to help with cluster recognition. As for the authors' bioinformatics: FASTQ reads processed by Demultiplexor were assigned V and J genes by Decombinator through tag matching that tolerated a single base-pair mismatch. Collapsinator relied on UMIs to fix sequencing errors as well as frequency errors caused by PCR heterogeneity. TCRs were translated and CDR3s were extracted from the conserved cysteine to the FGXG phenylalanine by CDR3Translator, with non-productive sequences being flagged. Gini, Shannon entropy and inverse Simpson indices were calculated on repertoires that had been subsampled to equal numbers of UMI-defined TCRs. Within the linear range, a power law was fitted to clonotype abundance distributions using maximum likelihood. When run on a single naive CD8 sample, MIGEC and the pipeline yielded similar UMI counts, similar unique TCR numbers and similar clonal distributions. Repertoires were searched for 7,000 to 7,500 CMV-associated CDR3 sequences compiled from VDJdb and a published dataset. The raw public reads went through TCRdb reprocessing: fastp at Q25, MiXCR clone calling, in-frame beta chains kept. Rows merge per CDR3 protein into single entries with the most common DNA and genes. Here the V and J calls rest on TCRdb's processing, not on the authors' analysis. The sample data list 130,000 or so distinct CDR3 sequences, and about 36% of these were observed just once. The ten top clones hold 0.75% to 1% of the sample.

The rearranged segments are TRBV20-1 and TRBJ1-5; TRBD1 is a possible D gene, resting on 6 matching bases. The specimen was central memory CD4+ T cells from blood. According to the study, the label for this sample's cell subset or site signals: central memory, CD45RA- CD27+. The TCR was taken from a human donor in good health. The DNA reads TGCAGTGCTAGACCCCAGGGGAACAATCAGCCCCAGCATTTT. Translated, it reads CSARPQGNNQPQHF.